These 28 T cell receptor beta chains originate from one sample sequenced in a study of cytomegalovirus exposure and HLA in healthy donors (dated by TCRdb to 2016 to 2017). Libraries were made using the immunoSEQ multiplex PCR assay. For the multiplex PCR, a mixture combining 60 forward primers for TCR Vbeta segments and 13 reverse primers for TCR Jbeta segments was used. Not all clones reach the TCRdb copy of this immuneACCESS table, which keeps in-frame sequences only. Checked studies attribute under half of the gap to unresolved V genes and leave the rest unexplained. Counted in this sample were about 160,000 clones; roughly 85% of them appeared once. The ten largest make up roughly 2% of the sample. Sequenced: PBMCs. The source is a man in his forties in good health and CMV-seronegative.

The CDR3 is CASSLSTGLYYEQYF. The CDR3 nucleotides read TGTGCCAGCAGCTTATCGACGGGACTTTACTACGAGCAGTACTTC. The V gene is TRBV11-1, the J gene TRBJ2-7; D possibly corresponds to TRBD2 (6 bases). This CDR3 spans 15 amino acids. The germline V gene encodes CDR1 SGHAT and CDR2 FQDESV (reference sequence). The V and J ends lost 2 bases and 3 bases respectively, with 14 bases between them.

This chain connects TRBV5-1 to TRBJ2-1, with 14 bases identical to TRBD2. The CDR3 is 18 amino acids. CDR1 is SGHRS, CDR2 YFSETQ, per germline. V dropped 3 bases and J dropped 0; count of bases not matched to a gene: 5. Here the CDR3 reads CASSWGLAGARSYNEQFF. The CDR3 coding sequence is TGCGCCAGCAGCTGGGGACTAGCGGGAGCCCGCTCCTACAATGAGCAGTTCTTC. Supplemented by reference TRBV5-1 and TRBJ2-1, the full variable domain reads KAGVTQTPRYLIKTRGQQVTLSCSPISGHRSVSWYQQTPGQGLQFLFEYFSETQRNKGNFPGRFSGRQFSNSRSEMNVSTLELGDSALYLCASSWGLAGARSYNEQFFGPGTRLTVL.

The V and J genes are TRBV19 and TRBJ2-2, with TRBD2 identical over 9 bases. The germline CDR1 and CDR2 sequences are LNHDA and SQIVND (reference sequence). V trimming: 7 bases; J trimming: 5 bases; junction bases outside the gene matches: 8. The CDR3 runs 15 residues. CDR3 nucleotides: TGTGCCAGTACGGGCGGGAGGGCCGGGACCGGGGAGCTGTTTTTT. Residues: CASTGGRAGTGELFF.

This sequence joins TRBV5-6 and TRBJ2-7; TRBD2 matches 11 bases. The CDR3 consists of 16 residues. Germline CDR1 is SGHDT and CDR2 is YYEEEE. Losses at the gene ends were 4 bases for V and 4 bases for J; bases not matched to a gene: 10. The CDR3 DNA reads TGTGCCAGCAGCCTTCCTCAAATAGCGGGAGGGTACGAGCAGTACTTC. Amino acid sequence: CASSLPQIAGGYEQYF.

The rearrangement joins TRBV23-1 to TRBJ2-5, with TRBD1 matching over 10 bases. TRBV23-1 is sorted into the ORF group, with uncertain function. Trimming took 2 bases from V and 7 from J; bases not matched to a gene: 13. This CDR3 is built from 17 residues. The CDR3 nucleotides read TGCGCCAGCAGTCAACCCACTCATGGGACAGGGGTGCGGACCCAGTACTTC. This gives the protein CASSQPTHGTGVRTQYF.

This chain links TRBV27 with TRBJ1-2; D remains ambiguous. The CDR3 has 14 residues. Germline lookup yields CDR1 MNHEY and CDR2 SMNVEV (reference sequence). V was trimmed by 5 bases and J by 5 bases, leaving 15 bases between them. The CDR3 DNA follows: TGTGCCAGCAGTGACGGACTGTCGGGTTATGGCTACACCTTC. This gives the protein CASSDGLSGYGYTF.

This chain joins TRBV7-2 and TRBJ2-5; maybe TRBD2 (6 bases). The J call may be faulty, since TRBJ2-7 better matches the DNA end. CDR3 length: 14 amino acids. The germline gives CDR1 SGHTA, CDR2 FQGNSA. CDR3 amino acids: CASSFGSGPYEQYF. The CDR3 DNA sequence: TGTGCCAGCAGCTTCGGGAGCGGGCCCTACGAGCAGTACTTC.

The V gene is TRBV5-1, the J gene TRBJ2-1; D possibly corresponds to TRBD1 (6 bases). Germline V gene sequence: CDR1 SGHRS, CDR2 YFSETQ. The CDR3 is 15 residues long. V shed 7 bases and J shed 7 bases, with 21 bases lying between them. CDR3 DNA sequence: TGCGCCAGCGCCCACGAGGGGGTTCCATGGAATGAGCAGTTCTTC. Translation: CASAHEGVPWNEQFF.

The V and J genes are TRBV14 and TRBJ2-3, with D possibly matching TRBD2 (6 bases). This CDR3 comprises 15 residues. V lost 0 bases, J lost 6 bases, and 13 bases lay in between. Per germline, CDR1 SGHDN and CDR2 FVKESK. CDR3 sequence: CASSQDGGRWDTQYF. The DNA for the CDR3 is TGTGCCAGCAGCCAAGATGGAGGGAGGTGGGATACGCAGTATTTT.

A word on this clone: Other DNA sequences in this specimen translate into the identical CDR3. The gene calls are TRBV5-1 and TRBJ2-3, with 7 positions matching TRBD1. There are 15 residues in the CDR3. V trimming: 4 bases; J trimming: 1 base; junction bases outside the gene matches: 6. In germline, CDR1 is SGHRS, CDR2 YFSETQ. CDR3 region: CASSVRDSRTDTQYF. The CDR3 bases are TGCGCCAGCAGCGTCCGGGACAGTCGCACAGATACGCAGTATTTT.

This chain links TRBV11-2 with TRBJ1-1, with TRBD1 matching 7 bases. The junction had 0 bases not matched to a gene; V was cut back by 1 base and J by 1 base. Germline-derived CDR1 and CDR2 are SGHAT and FQNNGV. The CDR3 has 14 residues. The CDR3 region has the DNA TGTGCCAGCAGCTTAGGGACAGGGAACACTGAAGCTTTCTTT. Amino acid sequence: CASSLGTGNTEAFF.

The chain uses TRBV5-1 and TRBJ2-3; 9 positions agree with TRBD1. The V segment lost 4 bases and the J segment 6 bases; nucleotides outside the gene matches: 6. The CDR3 sequence is 14 residues long. The germline V gene has CDR1 SGHRS and CDR2 YFSETQ. For the CDR3, the DNA is TGCGCCAGCAGCCCCGGGACAGGGTATGATACGCAGTATTTT. Its translation: CASSPGTGYDTQYF.

The chain joins TRBV7-9 to TRBJ2-2, with TRBD2 matching 8 bases. The CDR3 has 17 amino acids. Germline values: CDR1 SEHNR, CDR2 FQNEAQ (reference sequence). J gave up 7 bases and V 5 bases, and 15 bases lay outside the gene matches. The CDR3: CASSKAVLGLVGGELFF. Written as DNA, the CDR3 is TGTGCCAGCAGCAAAGCGGTGTTGGGACTAGTTGGCGGGGAGCTGTTTTTT.

As concerns this clone: The junction differs from germline at one of its ends, possibly a read error. The chain recombines TRBV7-9 with TRBJ2-3; the match to TRBD2 covers 7 bases. The CDR3 covers 16 residues. Per the germline V gene, CDR1 is SEHNR and CDR2 is FQNEAQ (reference sequence). CDR3 protein: CSSSPGLVPSTDTQYF. For the CDR3, the DNA is TGTTCCAGCAGCCCCGGACTAGTCCCCAGCACAGATACGCAGTATTTT.

The chain couples TRBV25-1 to TRBJ2-5; the match to TRBD2 covers 10 bases. The tail of the sequence fits TRBJ2-7 better, so the J call may be wrong. The CDR3 consists of 14 residues. From germline, CDR1 is MGHDK and CDR2 SYGVNS. Written as DNA, the CDR3 is TGTGCCAGCATCAAGCGGGAGGGCCCGGCCGAGCAGTACTTC. Its translation: CASIKREGPAEQYF.

Note on this clone: A read error may produce the germline difference seen at one junction end. This rearrangement joins TRBV7-7 to TRBJ2-1, with TRBD1 as a possible D gene (5 bases). CDR3 length: 14 residues. Germline assignment: CDR1 SSHAT and CDR2 FNYEAQ (reference sequence). CDR3 loop: CASSPQGSSNEQFF. CDR3 in DNA: TGTGCTAGCAGCCCGCAGGGATCCAGCAATGAGCAGTTCTTC.

Ten or more counts support this clone. The chain recombines TRBV6-1 with TRBJ1-1; D possibly corresponds to TRBD1 (5 bases). Trimming cost V 6 bases and J 2 bases, with 10 bases left between them. Germline CDR1 is MNHNS and CDR2 is SASEGT. This CDR3 comprises 13 residues. The CDR3 loop reads CASSDWTNTEAFF. CDR3 bases: TGTGCCAGCAGCGACTGGACAAACACTGAAGCTTTCTTT.

This clone was seen more than once but under ten times. The chain carries TRBV6-6 and TRBJ2-3; D gene uncertain. CDR1 is MNHNY, CDR2 SVGAGI, per germline (reference sequence). Trimming took 6 bases from V and 2 from J, leaving 3 bases between them. The CDR3 extends over 11 amino acids. CDR3 region: CASRYTDTQYF. CDR3 bases: TGTGCCAGCAGATACACAGATACGCAGTATTTT.

The chain combines TRBV9 with TRBJ2-3, with D unclear. Germline loops: CDR1 SGDLS, CDR2 YYNGEE. This CDR3 is 12 amino acids long. V gave up 3 bases and J gave up 5 bases, with 7 bases separating them. CDR3: CASSAVGDTQYF. Written as DNA, the CDR3 is TGTGCCAGCAGCGCGGTTGGAGATACGCAGTATTTT.

The rearrangement links TRBV2 to TRBJ2-4; D might be TRBD2 (6 bases). With 3 bases removed from V and 2 bases from J, the gap between germline ends came to 20 bases. The CDR3 totals 18 residues. Germline CDR1 is SNHLY and CDR2 is FYNNEI. CDR3 in DNA: TGTGCCAGCAGTGATCGCGCCCGCGGGGATAGGACCAAAAACATTCAGTACTTC. Protein sequence: CASSDRARGDRTKNIQYF.

V gene TRBV7-2 combines with J gene TRBJ2-1; D perhaps matches TRBD2 (5 bases). The CDR3 length is 15 residues. Germline CDR1 is SGHTA and CDR2 is FQGNSA. V lost 1 base and J lost 4, with 11 bases in between. As DNA, the CDR3 is TGTGCCAGCAGCTTAGACTGGCGGGTGTACAATGAGCAGTTCTTC. Translated: CASSLDWRVYNEQFF. Full variable domain (outside the CDR3, taken from reference TRBV7-2 and TRBJ2-1): GAGVSQSPSNKVTEKGKDVELRCDPISGHTALYWYRQSLGQGLEFLIYFQGNSAPDKSGLPSDRFSAERTGGSVSTLTIQRTQQEDSAVYLCASSLDWRVYNEQFFGPGTRLTVL.

The chain combines TRBV5-6 with TRBJ2-2, with 7 bases identical to TRBD2. The germline V gene encodes CDR1 SGHDT and CDR2 YYEEEE. The CDR3 totals 16 residues. Unmatched junction bases numbered 7, after V lost 1 base and J lost 4 bases. Written as DNA, the CDR3 is TGTGCCAGCAGCTTGTACCTAGCGGAGAGCACCGGGGAGCTGTTTTTT. This translates into CASSLYLAESTGELFF.

V and J are TRBV15 and TRBJ2-5; 13 bases align to TRBD2. This CDR3 has 15 amino acids. Germline CDR1 and CDR2: LNHNV and YYDKDF (reference sequence). After removal of 1 base from V and 7 bases from J, the junction contained 3 bases not matched to a gene. DNA of the CDR3: TGTGCCACCAGCAGAGGGACTAGCGGGGGAGGGACCCAGTACTTC. Protein: CATSRGTSGGGTQYF.

This chain connects TRBV15 to TRBJ2-7; TRBD1 agrees at 7 bases. Germline V CDR1 and CDR2: LNHNV, YYDKDF (reference sequence). The V gene end was trimmed by 3 bases and the J gene end by 2 bases; junction bases not matched to a gene: 4. This CDR3 comprises 14 residues. The CDR3 nucleotides read TGTGCCACCAGCAGGGAAACAGGGGCCTACGAGCAGTACTTC. The encoded protein is CATSRETGAYEQYF.

The chain carries TRBV6-6 and TRBJ2-7, with 7 nucleotides matching TRBD1. The CDR3 runs 13 residues. CDR1 and CDR2 from the germline V gene are MNHNY and SVGAGI (reference sequence). The V gene end was trimmed by 6 bases and the J gene end by 4 bases; junction bases not matched to a gene: 6. The chain's CDR3 is CASRAGTDYEQYF. DNA of the CDR3: TGTGCCAGCAGAGCCGGGACAGATTACGAGCAGTACTTC.

The chain uses TRBV6-5 and TRBJ2-7; TRBD1 matches at 9 bases. The CDR3 is made up of 14 amino acids. Germline values: CDR1 MNHEY, CDR2 SVGAGI. The junction had 6 bases not matched to a gene; V was cut back by 6 bases and J by 3 bases. CDR3 sequence (DNA): TGTGCCAGCAGAGATCCGGGACAGGGCTACGAGCAGTACTTC. Protein: CASRDPGQGYEQYF.

V is TRBV19 and J is TRBJ2-6, with 8 nucleotides matching TRBD1. The germline gives CDR1 LNHDA, CDR2 SQIVND (reference sequence). The CDR3 is made up of 15 amino acids. V lost 3 bases to trimming and J lost 2 bases; unmatched junction nucleotides: 0. The CDR3 region has the DNA TGTGCCAGTAGTATCAGGGGGCCTGGGGCCAACGTCCTGACTTTC. Translation gives CASSIRGPGANVLTF.

The chain joins TRBV30 to TRBJ2-5; TRBD2 might be the D (6 bases). Germline V CDR1 and CDR2: GTSNPN, SVGIG (reference sequence). V shed 0 bases and J shed 11 bases, with 19 bases lying between them. This CDR3 has 14 residues. Written as DNA, the CDR3 is TGTGCCTGGAGTGTACTAGGAGGGAAAGGAGAGCAGTACTTC. It encodes CAWSVLGGKGEQYF. The whole variable domain, filled in from reference TRBV30 and TRBJ2-5, reads SQTIHQWPATLVQPVGSPLSLECTVEGTSNPNLYWYRQAAGRGLQLLFYSVGIGQISSEVPQNLSASRPQDRQFILSSKKLLLSDSGFYLCAWSVLGGKGEQYFGPGTRLLVL.